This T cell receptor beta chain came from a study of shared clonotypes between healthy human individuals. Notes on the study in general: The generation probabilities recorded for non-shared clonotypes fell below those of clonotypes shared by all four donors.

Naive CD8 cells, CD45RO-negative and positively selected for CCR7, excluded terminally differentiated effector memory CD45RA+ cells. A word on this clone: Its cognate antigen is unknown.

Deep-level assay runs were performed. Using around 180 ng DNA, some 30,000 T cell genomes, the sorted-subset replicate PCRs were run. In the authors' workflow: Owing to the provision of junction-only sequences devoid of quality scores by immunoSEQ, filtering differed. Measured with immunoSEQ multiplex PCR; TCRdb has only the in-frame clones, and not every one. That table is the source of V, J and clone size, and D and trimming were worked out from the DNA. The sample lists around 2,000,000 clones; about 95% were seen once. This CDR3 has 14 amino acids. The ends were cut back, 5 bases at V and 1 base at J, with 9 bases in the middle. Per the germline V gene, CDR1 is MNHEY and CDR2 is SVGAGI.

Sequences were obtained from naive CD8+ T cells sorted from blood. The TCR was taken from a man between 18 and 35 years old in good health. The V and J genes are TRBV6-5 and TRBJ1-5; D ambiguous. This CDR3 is CASSLGQSNQPQHF. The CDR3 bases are TGTGCCAGCAGTCTCGGGCAGAGCAATCAGCCCCAGCATTTT.